Only a few counts were recorded for the clone carrying this T cell receptor (beta chain). Its specificity is not known. The data were obtained in a study of radiation and T cells in renal cell carcinoma. Study-wide points: Dominant CDR3 motifs were more common in irradiated tumors than controls.

The treatment is: 15 Gy SBRT to primary tumor, nephrectomy 4 weeks later. Using immunoSEQ multiplex PCR, the repertoire was profiled, and TCRdb retains in-frame clones only, with some absent. The table shows tens of thousands of clones, with 45% to 50% occurring only once. Sequenced here: tumor tissue, sampled from a patient whose treatment included radiotherapy and nephrectomy. This clonotype was obtained from a woman between 45 and 65 years old with renal cell carcinoma.

The CDR3 DNA reads TGTGCCAGCAGCTTAGCGGCCGAAGGGTCACCCCTCCACTTT. This gives the protein CASSLAAEGSPLHF. V gene TRBV7-6 combines with J gene TRBJ1-6; D ambiguous. Looked up from germline, CDR1 is SGHVS and CDR2 is FNYEAQ. Trimming left V 0 bases short and J 10 bases short, with 10 bases between. The CDR3 has 14 residues.